This TCR beta chain was profiled in a study of blood T cell repertoires in COVID-19 (dated by TCRdb to 2020 to 2021). Notes on the research overall: Collaborator samples came from the United States, Italy and Spain and covered acute and convalescent phases of COVID-19. The prospective study material was composed of cDNA or gDNA derived from T cells, B-cell-depleted T cells, or PBMCs. Subjects who had been exposed to COVID-19, were actively infected with it, or had recovered from it provided the deeply sampled blood TCRbeta repertoires that made up the dataset. The repertoires were released in a freely available public database meant as a resource for research on the immune response to SARS-CoV-2. The samples were drawn from the first 160 participants of the ongoing ImmuneRACE study and from 1,254 subjects provided by 6 global collaborators. Nearly every sample came with metadata listing a de-identified subject ID, COVID-19 status, age in years and sex. Where available, HLA class I and class II types were taken from metadata supplied by the sample provider and were not determined by assay-based typing. The paper as a whole reports these results and caveats: The amount of clinical and demographic metadata varied by source and participant and was provided uncurated.

Remarks on this clone: Its antigen remains unidentified. No quality values exist for individual bases; no much larger clone is one base distant.

The CDR3 sequence holds 12 residues, the cysteine and phenylalanine included. The sequence is cut down to CDR3 DNA, 36 bases in frame from base 1. Based on the germline V gene, the CDR1 and CDR2 sequences are MNHNS and SASEGT. The V and J ends are trimmed by 3 bases and 6 bases, leaving 8 bases between them. TCRbeta CDR3 regions were amplified from genomic DNA using the immunoSEQ Assay, a bias-controlled multiplex PCR. In the source study's methods: The number of nucleated cells in each sample was estimated from the amplification of reference gene primers within the assay. To quantify the absolute abundance of each unique TCRbeta CDR3 rearrangement, sequence reads were collapsed and filtered. For each sample, productive Simpson clonality was calculated as the square root of Simpson's diversity index across productive rearrangements. TCRdb obtained this table from immuneACCESS and retained in-frame rearrangements with V and J assigned. These tables miss some clones; where compared with another copy, unresolved V genes account for less than half of the shortfall, and the remainder is unexplained. The D gene and trimming were derived from the DNA, and the V and J assignments and clone size from that table. For this sample there are about 320,000 clones; over 85% appear just once. The top ten clonotypes cover 8.5% to 14% of the sample.

At one collaborating source in Seattle, patients were enrolled during active infection and were followed longitudinally through the course of disease. Collaborating institutions collected whole blood in K2EDTA tubes following their own protocols. For TCRbeta analysis, collaborators shipped samples in one of three forms: frozen whole blood, isolated PBMCs, or DNA extracted from either of those sample types. The sequenced material came from peripheral blood. This sequence was found in a woman in her twenties or thirties with COVID-19, enrolled during active disease. The chain links TRBV6-1 with TRBJ1-1, and TRBD1 may be the D gene, going by 5 matching bases. The CDR3 region has the sequence CASSDRVSEAFF. At the DNA level, the sequence is TGTGCCAGCAGTGACAGGGTGTCTGAAGCTTTCTTT.